This T cell receptor beta chain was identified in a study of cytomegalovirus exposure and HLA in healthy donors. The wider study: The study placed less than 90% of its 398 genotyped donors in the Caucasian-associated ancestry cluster. Study-wide results and limits: Most TCR sequences proved rare, with some public TCRs found in many donors. There were about 160 TCR beta chains listed as cytomegalovirus-associated.

A note on this clone: Its antigen is still unknown.

The PCR had 60 Vbeta and 13 Jbeta primers. TCRdb's table, derived via immunoSEQ multiplex PCR, lists solely in-frame clones and lacks some. The profile shows around 200,000 clones, around four fifths of them singletons. The CDR3 totals 14 residues. Germline V gives CDR1 SEHNR, CDR2 FQNEAQ (reference sequence). V was pared by 8 bases and J by 5 bases, with 12 bases of the junction left unmatched. Nominally healthy donors were sampled, though unrecorded immune exposures were likely. This clonotype originated in a man aged 45-65 years in good health and CMV-seronegative. Sequenced sample: PBMCs. The J gene is TRBJ2-7, the V gene TRBV7-9; 7 bases fit TRBD1. CDR3 amino acids: CASATGTASHEQYF. The CDR3 DNA reads TGTGCCAGCGCTACCGGGACAGCAAGTCACGAGCAGTACTTC. Together with reference TRBV7-9 and TRBJ2-7, the CDR3 gives the full variable domain: DTGVSQNPRHKITKRGQNVTFRCDPISEHNRLYWYRQTLGQGPEFLTYFQNEAQLEKSRLLSDRFSAERPKGSFSTLEIQRTEQGDSAMYLCASATGTASHEQYFGPGTRLTVT.